This T cell receptor beta chain is from a study of blood T cell repertoires in COVID-19. The overall study: Both acute and convalescent COVID-19 samples were obtained from the United States, Italy and Spain. Sample material is recorded as cDNA or gDNA derived from T cells, B-cell-depleted T cells, or PBMCs.

Original processing methods: Amplified reference gene primers provided the basis for estimating nucleated cell counts. This table comes from immunoSEQ multiplex PCR, and its TCRdb copy is limited to in-frame clones, with some not included. V, J and clone size derive from that table, while D and trimming were established from the DNA sequence. Of about 120,000 clones listed, around 70% were seen once; the top ten hold more than 5.5%. Trimming took off 4 bases at V and 4 bases at J, with 20 bases between the two ends. The CDR3 length is 16 residues. Germline V lookup: CDR1 SGHDT, CDR2 YYEEEE. The clonotype comes from a man aged 60 to 69 with acute or convalescent COVID-19. The sample was peripheral blood. The gene calls are TRBV5-6 and TRBJ1-2; D not resolved. CDR3 sequence: CASSVAHRELGYGYTF. The DNA of the CDR3 is TGTGCCAGCAGCGTTGCCCACCGGGAGCTAGGCTATGGCTACACCTTC.